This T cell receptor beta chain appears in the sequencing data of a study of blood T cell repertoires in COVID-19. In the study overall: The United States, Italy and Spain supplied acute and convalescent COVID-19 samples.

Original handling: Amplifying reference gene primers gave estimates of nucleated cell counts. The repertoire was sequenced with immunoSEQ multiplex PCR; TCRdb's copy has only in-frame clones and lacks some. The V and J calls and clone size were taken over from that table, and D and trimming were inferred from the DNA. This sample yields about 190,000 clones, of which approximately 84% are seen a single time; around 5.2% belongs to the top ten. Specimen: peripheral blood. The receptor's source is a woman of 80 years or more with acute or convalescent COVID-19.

CDR3 coding DNA: TGTGCCAGCTCACCACCACAGGGATTTGAAGCTTTCTTT. Translating gives CASSPPQGFEAFF. The chain joins TRBV18 to TRBJ1-1, with a tentative D call TRBD1 (6 bases). This CDR3 comprises 13 residues. Trimming left V 0 bases short and J 7 bases short, with 9 bases between. Germline V gives CDR1 KGHSH, CDR2 LQKENI. The variable domain in full, with the rest retrieved from reference TRBV18 and TRBJ1-1, is NAGVMQNPRHLVRRRGQEARLRCSPMKGHSHVYWYRQLPEEGLKFMVYLQKENIIDESGMPKERFSAEFPKEGPSILRIQQVVRGDSAAYFCASSPPQGFEAFFGQGTRLTVV.